The 27 T cell receptor beta chains reported below all come from one sample, sequenced in a study of T cell responses to AZD1222 COVID-19 vaccine (dated by TCRdb to the early 2020s). Taken with the paper, the label for time point translates to: about 28 days (+/-7) after the second vaccine dose. The treatment or condition label, read with the paper, signifies: meningococcal conjugate vaccine given as trial control. The library was built by means of the immunoSEQ multiplex PCR assay. In TCRdb, the immuneACCESS table is reduced to in-frame sequences with V and J assigned. These tables do not hold every clone; where another copy was compared, an unresolved V gene accounts for under half, and the others remain unexplained. In this sample the table shows about 66,000 clones, 70% to 90% of which occur a single time. Roughly 4.9% of the sample rests with the top ten. The starting material was peripheral blood, obtained 28 days after the second dose of the MenACWY control vaccine. The receptors shown here come from an adult who received the MenACWY meningococcal vaccine as a control.

J is TRBJ1-5 and V is TRBV6-5; D possibly corresponds to TRBD1 (5 bases). Germline V gives CDR1 MNHEY, CDR2 SVGAGI. The length of the CDR3 is 15 residues. The germline V and J ends were trimmed by 6 bases and 3 bases, with 15 bases remaining between them. Here the CDR3 reads CASSRGGISNQPQHF. In nucleotides, the CDR3 is TGTGCCAGCAGCCGCGGGGGGATTTCCAATCAGCCCCAGCATTTT.

This clone was seen just once. This chain joins TRBV9 and TRBJ2-5, with a weak D call TRBD2 (5 bases). The germline V and J ends were trimmed by 0 bases and 1 base, with 10 bases remaining between them. CDR1 and CDR2 (germline): SGDLS, YYNGEE. CDR3 length: 15 amino acids. In nucleotides, the CDR3 is TGTGCCAGCAGCGTAGCTATAGGGAGCCAAGAGACCCAGTACTTC. Its protein product is CASSVAIGSQETQYF.

This clone turned up a few times. The genes are TRBV15 and TRBJ2-6; D unclear. CDR3 length: 15 amino acids. V gave up 5 bases and J gave up 1 base, with 9 bases separating them. Germline CDR1 and CDR2: LNHNV and YYDKDF (reference sequence). The CDR3, as DNA: TGTGCCACCAGCGGTGGCAAATCTGGGGCCAACGTCCTGACTTTC. As protein: CATSGGKSGANVLTF.

This clone appeared once. The rearrangement uses TRBV11-3 and TRBJ2-2; D ambiguous. Trimming cost V 0 bases and J 4 bases, with 3 bases left between them. CDR1 is SGHNT, CDR2 YENEEA, per germline. This CDR3 region has 13 residues. Here the CDR3 reads CASSLDLTGELFF. CDR3 DNA: TGTGCCAGCAGCTTAGACCTCACCGGGGAGCTGTTTTTT. Combining the CDR3 with reference TRBV11-3 and TRBJ2-2 gives the whole variable domain EAGVVQSPRYKIIEKKQPVAFWCNPISGHNTLYWYLQNLGQGPELLIRYENEEAVDDSQLPKDRFSAERLKGVDSTLKIQPAELGDSAVYLCASSLDLTGELFFGEGSRLTVL.

V usage is TRBV3-1 (or the pseudogene TRBV3-2) and J usage is TRBJ1-2, with D tentatively TRBD1 (5 bases). The length of the CDR3 is 15 residues. The germline V gene encodes CDR1 LGHDT and CDR2 YNNKEL (reference sequence). Trimming pared 0 bases from V and 4 bases from J, leaving 12 bases between. CDR3 residues: CASSQEQGVGYGYTF. The CDR3 coding sequence is TGTGCCAGCAGCCAAGAGCAGGGTGTTGGCTATGGCTACACCTTC.

This CDR3 reads CASSSGGAYEQYF. DNA for the CDR3: TGCGCCAGCAGCTCGGGTGGGGCATACGAGCAGTACTTC. This chain connects TRBV5-1 to TRBJ2-7; maybe TRBD1 (5 bases). V was trimmed by 3 bases and J by 4 bases, leaving 11 bases between them. Germline-derived CDR1 and CDR2 are SGHRS and YFSETQ. This CDR3 contains 13 residues. The whole variable domain, filled in from reference TRBV5-1 and TRBJ2-7, reads KAGVTQTPRYLIKTRGQQVTLSCSPISGHRSVSWYQQTPGQGLQFLFEYFSETQRNKGNFPGRFSGRQFSNSRSEMNVSTLELGDSALYLCASSSGGAYEQYFGPGTRLTVT.

The gene calls are TRBV28 and TRBJ1-5, with 10 nucleotides matching TRBD1. V lost 9 bases, J lost 3 bases, and 11 bases stayed unmatched. Per germline, CDR1 MDHEN and CDR2 SYDVKM. The CDR3 spans 16 residues. Here the CDR3 DNA reads TGTGCCAGTAAGACAGGGGGCGTTTCCACCAATCAGCCCCAGCATTTT. This sequence encodes CASKTGGVSTNQPQHF.

This sequence joins TRBV7-2 and TRBJ1-5; unclear D gene. Looked up from germline, CDR1 is SGHTA and CDR2 is FQGNSA. The CDR3 length is 16 residues. V was trimmed by 1 base and J by 1 base, leaving 11 bases between them. CDR3 nucleotides: TGTGCCAGCAGCTTAGTCCCCCTTATGAGCAATCAGCCCCAGCATTTT. It encodes CASSLVPLMSNQPQHF.

The rearrangement uses TRBV4-3 and TRBJ1-2; D unresolved. Germline CDR1 LGHNA, CDR2 YSLEER. The germline V and J ends were trimmed by 3 bases and 8 bases, with 10 bases remaining between them. The CDR3 is made up of 12 amino acids. In DNA form, the CDR3 reads TGCGCCAGCAGCCATCGCTCCGGGGGCTACACCTTC. It codes for CASSHRSGGYTF.

The chain employs TRBV3-1 (or the pseudogene TRBV3-2) and TRBJ2-5; D gene ambiguous. The CDR3 is 13 residues long. Germline V gives CDR1 LGHDT, CDR2 YNNKEL (reference sequence). The V and J ends lost 1 base and 4 bases respectively, with 7 bases between them. The DNA for the CDR3 is TGTGCCAGCAGCCAAGTACCTCCAGAGACCCAGTACTTC. Translated, it gives CASSQVPPETQYF.

The chain joins TRBV6-5 to TRBJ1-4; D gene unclear. CDR1 is MNHEY and CDR2 is SVGAGI in the germline V gene. V lost 3 bases and J 8 bases, leaving 13 bases between the germline ends. The CDR3 spans 14 residues. Here the CDR3 reads CASSYSSVLEKLFF. The DNA of the CDR3 is TGTGCCAGCAGTTATTCATCAGTTCTGGAAAAACTGTTTTTT.

The gene calls are TRBV10-3 and TRBJ2-7, with D perhaps matching TRBD2 (6 bases). Trimming removed 4 bases at V and 3 bases at J, with 13 bases between. Germline V gene lookup returns CDR1 ENHRY and CDR2 SYGVKD. The CDR3 runs 14 residues. The CDR3 sequence is CAISVSDYNYEQYF. In DNA form, the CDR3 reads TGTGCCATCAGTGTTTCGGACTACAACTACGAGCAGTACTTC.

The chain has TRBV6-2 or TRBV6-3 and TRBJ1-1; tentative D call: TRBD1 (5 bases). This CDR3 region has 13 residues. Trimming pared 4 bases from V and 3 bases from J, leaving 9 bases between. Germline CDR1 and CDR2: MNHEY and SVGEGT. CDR3 loop: CASSSQGYTEAFF. CDR3 DNA: TGTGCCAGCAGTTCCCAGGGTTACACTGAAGCTTTCTTT.

The J gene is TRBJ2-7, the V gene TRBV28; either TRBD1 or TRBD2 may fit D (5 bases each). Germline V CDR1 and CDR2: MDHEN, SYDVKM. CDR3 length: 14 residues. Trimming shortened V by 3 bases and J by 7 bases, and 16 bases separated the two germline ends. The CDR3 reads CASSFRDLVREQYF. CDR3 DNA sequence: TGTGCCAGCAGTTTCCGGGACCTCGTGAGGGAGCAGTACTTC.

This clone appeared a single time. The chain combines TRBV6-5 with TRBJ1-2; no clear D gene. Per the germline V gene, CDR1 is MNHEY and CDR2 is SVGAGI. Trimming cost V 2 bases and J 4 bases, with 8 bases left between them. This CDR3 is 13 amino acids long. DNA of the CDR3: TGTGCCAGCAGTTACAGTCCCATCTATGGCTACACCTTC. Its translation: CASSYSPIYGYTF.

The gene calls are TRBV28 and TRBJ1-2; D is possibly TRBD1 (6 bases). V shed 8 bases and J shed 6 bases, with 16 bases lying between them. The CDR3 is 13 residues long. The germline CDR1 and CDR2 sequences are MDHEN and SYDVKM. In DNA form, the CDR3 reads TGTGCCAGCTACGGGGGGCAGGGGCATGGCTACACCTTC. Its protein product is CASYGGQGHGYTF.

This clone was recorded only once. The chain uses TRBV11-2 and TRBJ2-7; 9 bases match TRBD1. Germline V gene sequence: CDR1 SGHAT, CDR2 FQNNGV. The CDR3 is 16 residues long. V lost 5 bases, J lost 5 bases, and 13 bases stayed unmatched. The CDR3 reads CASSISLGTGNHEQYF. The CDR3 nucleotides read TGTGCCAGCAGCATTTCTCTAGGGACAGGGAACCACGAGCAGTACTTC.

V gene TRBV27 combines with J gene TRBJ2-3; D call uncertain. This CDR3 has 14 residues. Germline V CDR1 and CDR2: MNHEY, SMNVEV (reference sequence). The germline V and J ends were trimmed by 4 bases and 0 bases, with 8 bases remaining between them. The CDR3 sequence: CASSWAVSTDTQYF. CDR3 sequence (DNA): TGTGCCAGCAGTTGGGCAGTAAGCACAGATACGCAGTATTTT.

The genes are TRBV9 and TRBJ1-6, with 11 nucleotides matching TRBD1. Germline trimming cut 4 bases from V and 9 bases from J; bases unmatched to any gene: 6. This CDR3 spans 15 amino acids. Germline V gene sequence: CDR1 SGDLS, CDR2 YYNGEE. Written as DNA, the CDR3 is TGTGCCAGCAGCTTCACCGGGACAGGGGGTTCACCCCTCCACTTT. Translated, it gives CASSFTGTGGSPLHF.

This chain connects TRBV30 to TRBJ1-2; TRBD1 agrees at 12 bases. The CDR3 contains 12 residues. Germline lookup yields CDR1 GTSNPN and CDR2 SVGIG (reference sequence). V was clipped by 5 bases and J by 8 bases; unmatched bases: 3. The CDR3 coding sequence is TGTGCCTGGGAAGGGACAGGGGGCGGCTACACCTTC. This sequence encodes CAWEGTGGGYTF. Full variable domain (remainder filled in from reference TRBV30 and TRBJ1-2): SQTIHQWPATLVQPVGSPLSLECTVEGTSNPNLYWYRQAAGRGLQLLFYSVGIGQISSEVPQNLSASRPQDRQFILSSKKLLLSDSGFYLCAWEGTGGGYTFGSGTRLTVV.

The genes are TRBV5-1 and TRBJ1-1, with no clear D. Looked up from germline, CDR1 is SGHRS and CDR2 is YFSETQ. CDR3 length: 14 amino acids. Trimming took 6 bases from V and 0 from J, leaving 12 bases between them. The CDR3 nucleotides are TGCGCCAGCACACCCTCCGGGTTGAACACTGAAGCTTTCTTT. Residues: CASTPSGLNTEAFF.

The rearrangement uses TRBV7-9 and TRBJ1-1; 7 bases are shared with TRBD1. After removal of 5 bases from V and 1 base from J, the junction contained 4 bases not matched to a gene. There are 14 residues in the CDR3. CDR1 and CDR2 from the germline V gene are SEHNR and FQNEAQ (reference sequence). CDR3 sequence (DNA): TGTGCCAGCAGCAGGGGGACAGAGAACACTGAAGCTTTCTTT. Translation: CASSRGTENTEAFF.

The chain joins TRBV7-2 to TRBJ2-3; D is ambiguous. The CDR3 is made up of 14 amino acids. Germline CDR1 and CDR2: SGHTA and FQGNSA. Deletions cut 5 bases from V and 2 bases from J, with 11 bases between. The CDR3 is CASSPRHDTDTQYF. CDR3 in DNA: TGTGCCAGCAGCCCCAGACACGACACAGATACGCAGTATTTT.

The chain couples TRBV9 to TRBJ2-5; TRBD2 aligns across 15 bases. Germline V lookup: CDR1 SGDLS, CDR2 YYNGEE. CDR3 size: 18 residues. V shed 0 bases and J 2 bases; nucleotides not matched to a gene: 5. This chain's CDR3 is CASSVEGLAGGKQETQYF. The CDR3 DNA follows: TGTGCCAGCAGCGTAGAGGGACTAGCGGGGGGTAAACAAGAGACCCAGTACTTC.

This clone was seen a single time. The CDR3 loop is CASSLAEGGLISYEQYF. The CDR3 DNA sequence: TGTGCCAGCAGCTTAGCGGAGGGTGGGCTGATCTCCTACGAGCAGTACTTC. This chain links TRBV7-6 with TRBJ2-7; perhaps TRBD2 as D (6 bases). The germline gives CDR1 SGHVS, CDR2 FNYEAQ. The CDR3 length is 17 residues. Trimming took off 0 bases at V and 0 bases at J, with 15 bases between the two ends.

This clone came up a few times. The CDR3 coding sequence is TGTGCCAGCAGCCAAGACCTCCGCACAGATACGCAGTATTTT. It yields the protein CASSQDLRTDTQYF. The chain employs TRBV14 and TRBJ2-3; D not certain. The V gene lost 0 bases and the J gene lost 1 base, with 5 bases spanning the gap. This CDR3 spans 14 amino acids. Germline values: CDR1 SGHDN, CDR2 FVKESK.

The chain uses TRBV19 and TRBJ2-2, with TRBD1 identical over 10 bases. The V gene end was trimmed by 6 bases and the J gene end by 3 bases; junction bases not matched to a gene: 4. CDR3 length equals 15 residues. The germline CDR1 and CDR2 sequences are LNHDA and SQIVND (reference sequence). The chain's CDR3 is CASRPTGGDTGELFF. In DNA form, the CDR3 reads TGTGCCAGTAGACCGACAGGGGGCGACACCGGGGAGCTGTTTTTT.